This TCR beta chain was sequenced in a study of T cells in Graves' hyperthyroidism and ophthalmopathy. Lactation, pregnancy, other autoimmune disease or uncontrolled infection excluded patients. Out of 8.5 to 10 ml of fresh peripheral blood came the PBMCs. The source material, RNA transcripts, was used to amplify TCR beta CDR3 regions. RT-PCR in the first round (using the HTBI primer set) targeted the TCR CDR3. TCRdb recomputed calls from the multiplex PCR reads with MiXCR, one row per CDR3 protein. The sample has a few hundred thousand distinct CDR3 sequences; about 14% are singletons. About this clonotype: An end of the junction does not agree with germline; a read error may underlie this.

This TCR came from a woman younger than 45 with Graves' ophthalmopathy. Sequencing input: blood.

As DNA, the CDR3 is TGTGCCAGCAGACAGCTCCTAGGAGATACGCAGTATTTT. Translation gives CASRQLLGDTQYF. The chain uses TRBV5-1 and TRBJ2-3, with a tentative D call TRBD1 (5 bases). In germline, CDR1 is SGHRS, CDR2 YFSETQ. The CDR3 is 13 amino acids.